A selection of T cell receptor beta chains follows, all from one sample in a study of blood T cell repertoires in COVID-19. TCRdb keeps only in-frame clones here, not all; method: immunoSEQ multiplex PCR. The sample has about 120,000 clones, around 80% seen once; the top ten hold 3% to 4.5%. The sequencing sample was made of peripheral blood. Source of these receptors: a woman of 80 years or more with acute or convalescent COVID-19. Both conserved end residues are part of each CDR3. D genes are given only for firm matches. A row's size may be missing; if present it is once, few, many or a size class.

TRBV7-9	TRBJ1-6	TRBD1	.	TGTGCCAGCAGCTCAAACAGGGGGGATAATTCACCCCTCCACTTT	CASSSNRGDNSPLHF
TRBV6-5	TRBJ1-2	TRBD1	.	TGTGCCAGCACCAAGGACAGGGTCTACTATGGCTACACCTTC	CASTKDRVYYGYTF
TRBV19	TRBJ1-2	.	.	TGTGCCAGTAGTATAGGAGGGTACTATGGCTACACCTTC	CASSIGGYYGYTF
TRBV28	TRBJ1-5	TRBD1	.	TGTGCCAGCAGTTTGGGGGACAGGGAATATCAGCCCCAGCATTTT	CASSLGDREYQPQHF
TRBV4-2	TRBJ2-5	TRBD2	.	TGTGCCAGCAGCCAAGGGACTAGCGGGGGGCCGGAGGAGACCCAGTACTTC	CASSQGTSGGPEETQYF
TRBV6-2/TRBV6-3	TRBJ1-1	.	few	TGTGCCAGCAGCCCGGGGCGGTTCGCGACTGAAGCTTTCTTT	CASSPGRFATEAFF
TRBV9	TRBJ2-5	TRBD1	.	TGTGCCAGCAGCGTAAATGGACAGGAAGAGACCCAGTACTTC	CASSVNGQEETQYF
TRBV7-9	TRBJ2-1	.	.	TGTGCCAGCAGCCGCGTTAGAGCTAGCGCCTACAATGAGCAGTTCTTC	CASSRVRASAYNEQFF
TRBV3-1/TRBV3-2	TRBJ1-2	.	.	TGTGCCAGCAGCCATGCGGGGCTGGCTGGCTACACCTTC	CASSHAGLAGYTF
TRBV30	TRBJ1-2	TRBD1	.	TGTGCCTGGACACCCGGGGCAGGGGGCGGTAACTATGGCTACACCTTC	CAWTPGAGGGNYGYTF
TRBV4-1	TRBJ2-2	.	.	TGCGCCAGCAGCCAAGTTCAGTTCACCGGGGAGCTGTTTTTT	CASSQVQFTGELFF
TRBV5-1	TRBJ1-5	.	.	TGCGCCAGCAGCTTGGACGCAGATCAGCCCCAGCATTTT	CASSLDADQPQHF
TRBV19	TRBJ2-1	TRBD1	few	TGTGCCAGTAGTATAATCGGGACAGGTGAGCAGTTCTTC	CASSIIGTGEQFF
TRBV4-3	TRBJ2-1	TRBD2	once	TGCGCCAGCAGCCAAGATCGAGCGGGGGGGCCCTTTAATGAGCAGTTCTTC	CASSQDRAGGPFNEQFF
TRBV30	TRBJ1-5	.	.	TGTGCCTGGGGGGACGGGGAAAATCAGCCCCAGCATTTT	CAWGDGENQPQHF
TRBV6-1	TRBJ1-5	.	.	TGTGCCAGCAGTGACAGGGCGGTGGGCAATCAGCCCCAGCATTTT	CASSDRAVGNQPQHF
TRBV10-2	TRBJ1-3	.	.	TGCGCCAGCTCCCCTACAGGGCCTGGAAACACCATATATTTT	CASSPTGPGNTIYF
TRBV29-1	TRBJ1-2	TRBD1	few	TGCAGCGTCCGACAGGGGGCTGACTATGGCTACACCTTC	CSVRQGADYGYTF
TRBV4-1	TRBJ1-5	.	.	TGCGCCAGCAGCCTCGGGAGCAATCAGCCCCAGCATTTT	CASSLGSNQPQHF
TRBV9	TRBJ2-5	TRBD2	.	TGTGCCAGCAGCGTAGGGAGTAGCGGGAGAGGAGGGGGAGAGACCCAGTACTTC	CASSVGSSGRGGGETQYF
TRBV12-3/TRBV12-4	TRBJ1-3	.	once	TGTGCCAGCAGTTTAGGTCAATCGAGAACCATATATTTT	CASSLGQSRTIYF
TRBV18	TRBJ1-1	.	.	TGTGCCAGCTCCCCCTCGAGGTTTAACACTGAAGCTTTCTTT	CASSPSRFNTEAFF
TRBV28	TRBJ1-1	.	once	TGTGCCAGCAGTTTAAAACCAGGGAGGGCTGAAGCTTTCTTT	CASSLKPGRAEAFF
TRBV5-1	TRBJ1-1	.	once	TGCGCCAGCAGCCCATCAGGGGTTGGAGGCACTGAAGCTTTCTTT	CASSPSGVGGTEAFF